This section outlines one T cell receptor (beta chain) sequence together with its context. The target of this receptor is not known. No base quality values were provided; no much bigger clone lies one nucleotide off. These data originate in a study of T cell responses to AZD1222 COVID-19 vaccine (dated by TCRdb to about 2021). For the study in its entirety: AZD1222 recipients with second doses at about 4 weeks or about 12 weeks were pooled, because spike-specific TCR depth and breadth did not differ between schedules. A total of 233 trial participants underwent TCR sequencing, of whom some 210 received two doses of AZD1222 and roughly 25 received two doses of the MenACWY control vaccine. Trial participants were enrolled into age subgroups of 18-55, 56-69 and 70-plus years, which contained about 150, 28 and 57 TCR-sequenced participants, respectively. On the study overall, not on this receptor specifically: Participants were mostly white British and included more females than males, and it was suggested by the authors that clonal diversity may have been underestimated. In the small 56-69-year group, the increase in depth fell short of significance, most likely because of low power. Epitopes outside the regions mutated in the B.1.351 and B.1.1.7 variants were reportedly recognized by nearly half of the unique spike-specific TCRs. CD4 TCRs associated with the vaccine covered the entire spike protein, and the dominant responses were in regions 160-218 and 743-854. Conclusions about previously exposed vaccinees are limited, since just 6 or 7 AZD1222 recipients were seropositive for SARS-CoV-2 at baseline. Spike-specific TCR breadth and depth rose significantly after two AZD1222 doses compared with day 0 and with MenACWY recipients. No day 14 peak-response samples were available, so repertoires were characterized only after the peak T cell response.

The CDR3 holds 16 amino acids from the cysteine to the phenylalanine. CDR3 DNA only is kept here, 48 bases in frame from base 1. V loses 5 bases of germline sequence and J loses 0 bases, and the interval between the two ends is 13 bases. As encoded in the germline V gene (reference sequence), CDR1 is SGHAT while CDR2 is FQDESV. The sample's time point label, in plain terms: baseline before first vaccination. The vaccinee samples were drawn from two UK trials, COV001 and COV002, one of which was a single-blind randomized controlled phase 2/3 trial testing AZD1222 (ChAdOx1 nCoV-19) in healthy adults. Trial participant PBMC samples were collected at day 0 and day 28 after the second dose for TCRbeta chain sequencing. The CDR3 regions of human TCRbeta chains were analyzed by immunosequencing. Per the source publication's procedure: TCRs in the repertoires were compared against a reference library of SARS-CoV-2-specific TCRs that had been generated with the MIRA antigen-specificity platform. Breadth was defined as the fraction of unique TCRs that were SARS-CoV-2-associated, and depth was defined as the fraction of total T cells that were SARS-CoV-2-associated. Each spike-specific TCR was assigned to its reactive spike region and to a CD4 or CD8 class using the MIRA data. Log10-transformed breadth and depth values were compared by one-way ANOVA with Sidak's multiple comparisons tests. The source is immuneACCESS, and TCRdb retained only in-frame sequences with V and J called. Part of the clones is not carried over; for the studies checked, unresolved V genes explain less than half of this, and the remainder is unexplained. That table gives V, J and clone size, and the DNA gave D and trimming. The sample table records more than 100,000 clones; 90% to 95% of these occur just once. Together, the top ten hold 1.5% to 2% of the sample.

The sequence came from an adult in good health. The chain links TRBV11-1 with TRBJ2-2; TRBD2 might be the D gene, on 5 matching bases. The material sequenced was peripheral blood, taken on day 0 of AZD1222 vaccination. CDR3 reads: CASSKGPLANTGELFF. The DNA sequence is given as TGTGCCAGCAGCAAAGGCCCACTAGCGAACACCGGGGAGCTGTTTTTT.